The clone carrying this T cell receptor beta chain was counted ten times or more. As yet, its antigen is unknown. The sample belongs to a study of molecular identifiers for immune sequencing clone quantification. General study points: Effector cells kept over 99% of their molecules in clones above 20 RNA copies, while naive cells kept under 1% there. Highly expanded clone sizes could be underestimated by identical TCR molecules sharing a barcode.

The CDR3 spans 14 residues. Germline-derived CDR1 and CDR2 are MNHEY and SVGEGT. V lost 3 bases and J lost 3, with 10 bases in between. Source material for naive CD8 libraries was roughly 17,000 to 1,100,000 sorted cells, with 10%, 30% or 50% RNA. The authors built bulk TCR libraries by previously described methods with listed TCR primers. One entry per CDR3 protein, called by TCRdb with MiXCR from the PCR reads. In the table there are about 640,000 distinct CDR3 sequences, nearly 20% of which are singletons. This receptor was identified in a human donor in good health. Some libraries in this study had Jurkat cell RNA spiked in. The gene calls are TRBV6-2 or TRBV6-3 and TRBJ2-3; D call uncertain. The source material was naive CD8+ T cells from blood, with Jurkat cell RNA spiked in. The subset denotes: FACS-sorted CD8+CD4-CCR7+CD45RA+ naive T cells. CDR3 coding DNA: TGTGCCAGCAGTTATCTTGACTTGACAGATACGCAGTATTTT. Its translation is CASSYLDLTDTQYF.